Each of the 14 T cell receptor beta chains below was sequenced from the same sample in a study of metastatic and nonmetastatic thyroid tumors (dated by TCRdb to about 2020). The library was built by means of PCR. Sequenced using an Illumina HiSeq 4000. TCRdb reanalyzed the raw reads on its own, using fastp at Q25 for trimming and MiXCR for clone calling, and kept in-frame beta chains. A total of about 30,000 clones appear in this sample, around 25% of them only once. More than 8% of the sample rests with the top ten. No patient had received any treatment before thyroid surgery. Sequencing used blood. These receptors all come from a female donor with papillary thyroid cancer or a benign thyroid nodule (not recorded which). Some clones in this sample may be carry-over from other donors' samples.

Written as DNA, the CDR3 is TGTGCCAGCTGGCTTGGGGGCGCGAAAGATACGCAGTATTTT. Amino acid sequence: CASWLGGAKDTQYF. This rearrangement joins TRBV6-1 to TRBJ2-3, with D perhaps TRBD1 (6 bases). Germline CDR1 MNHNS, CDR2 SASEGT. The CDR3 runs 14 residues. The germline V and J ends were trimmed by 8 bases and 5 bases, with 17 bases remaining between them.

This chain uses TRBV11-2 with TRBJ2-3; 9 positions agree with TRBD2. CDR3 length: 17 residues. The trim removed 5 bases at V and 0 bases at J, leaving 9 bases unmatched. Per germline, CDR1 SGHAT and CDR2 FQNNGV. CDR3 bases: TGTGCCAGCAGCCCTTTTCAGCGGGGGGTAAGCACAGATACGCAGTATTTT. Translated, it gives CASSPFQRGVSTDTQYF.

This clone is labeled medium-sized. This chain uses TRBV28 with TRBJ2-7; 11 bases fit TRBD1. Germline loops: CDR1 MDHEN, CDR2 SYDVKM. After removal of 5 bases from V and 3 bases from J, the junction contained 12 bases not matched to a gene. The CDR3 spans 17 residues. CDR3 in amino acids: CASSLVKIGTGGYEQYF. As DNA, the CDR3 is TGTGCCAGCAGTCTGGTGAAGATCGGGACAGGGGGCTACGAGCAGTACTTC.

This clone was recorded at least ten times. The V and J genes are TRBV6-1 and TRBJ1-5; D gene unclear. The V gene lost 2 bases and the J gene lost 0 bases, with 14 bases spanning the gap. Germline V gives CDR1 MNHNS, CDR2 SASEGT. This CDR3 is built from 17 residues. The chain's CDR3 is CASSEYGSPYSNQPQHF. The CDR3 DNA follows: TGTGCCAGCAGTGAATACGGCAGTCCATATAGCAATCAGCCCCAGCATTTT.

This clone came up a few times. The chain recombines TRBV28 with TRBJ1-2, with D maybe TRBD1 (5 bases). V was trimmed by 4 bases and J by 2 bases, leaving 14 bases between them. The CDR3 is 15 residues long. Germline CDR1 MDHEN, CDR2 SYDVKM. CDR3 region: CASSSLQALNYGYTF. In DNA, the CDR3 is TGTGCCAGCAGTTCATTACAGGCTCTAAACTATGGCTACACCTTC.

The chain has TRBV5-1 and TRBJ2-1; 8 bases map to TRBD2. The germline V gene has CDR1 SGHRS and CDR2 YFSETQ. The CDR3 consists of 14 residues. V trimming: 5 bases; J trimming: 3 bases; junction bases outside the gene matches: 4. The CDR3 bases are TGCGCCAGCAGGAGCGGGAGTAGCTACAATGAGCAGTTCTTC. Translated, it gives CASRSGSSYNEQFF.

This clone was seen repeatedly, ten times or more. The chain carries TRBV27 and TRBJ2-3; 12 bases map to TRBD2. In germline, CDR1 is MNHEY, CDR2 SMNVEV (reference sequence). J lost 5 bases, V lost 7 bases, and 4 bases had no gene match. The CDR3 loop spans 14 amino acids. CDR3: CASTLAGGRDTQYF. The CDR3 coding sequence is TGTGCCAGCACGCTAGCGGGAGGGAGAGATACGCAGTATTTT.

This clone was seen ten or more times. This chain connects TRBV10-3 to TRBJ2-1; tentatively, D is TRBD2 (6 bases). The V gene's germline CDR1 is ENHRY and CDR2 SYGVKD. The germline V and J ends were trimmed by 3 bases and 0 bases, with 9 bases remaining between them. There are 15 residues in the CDR3. The chain's CDR3 is CAISDGRDSYNEQFF. CDR3 bases: TGTGCCATCAGTGATGGGCGGGACTCCTACAATGAGCAGTTCTTC.

This chain's CDR3 is CASSYRAGGQETQYF. For the CDR3, the DNA is TGCGCCAGCAGCTATAGGGCGGGAGGTCAAGAGACCCAGTACTTC. V gene TRBV5-1 combines with J gene TRBJ2-5, with 8 bases lining up with TRBD2. V trimming: 3 bases; J trimming: 2 bases; junction bases outside the gene matches: 6. The CDR3 has 15 amino acids. CDR1 and CDR2 (germline): SGHRS, YFSETQ.

The CDR3 loop reads CASSLGALEGGPETQYF. Written as DNA, the CDR3 is TGTGCCAGCAGCTTAGGAGCGCTAGAGGGAGGGCCTGAGACCCAGTACTTC. The chain carries TRBV7-6 and TRBJ2-5; 7 nucleotides match TRBD2. CDR1 is SGHVS and CDR2 is FNYEAQ in the germline V gene. CDR3 length: 17 residues. The V and J ends lost 1 base and 5 bases, in that order; junction bases with no gene match: 13.

A few counts support this clone. Since a much larger clone is just one base distant, this may be a read error. The chain uses TRBV5-1 and TRBJ1-1; D is ambiguous. Germline CDR1 SGHRS, CDR2 YFSETQ. Trimming left V 7 bases short and J 1 base short, with 17 bases between. The CDR3 length is 15 residues. The CDR3 is CASGFDGRKNTEAFF. CDR3 DNA: TGCGCCAGCGGTTTTGATGGACGGAAGAACACTGAAGCTTTCTTT. Full variable domain (outside the CDR3, taken from reference TRBV5-1 and TRBJ1-1): KAGVTQTPRYLIKTRGQQVTLSCSPISGHRSVSWYQQTPGQGLQFLFEYFSETQRNKGNFPGRFSGRQFSNSRSEMNVSTLELGDSALYLCASGFDGRKNTEAFFGQGTRLTVV.

This clone was recorded many times. The V and J genes are TRBV2 and TRBJ1-1, with unresolved D. Trimming took 2 bases from V and 0 from J, leaving 13 bases between them. Germline V lookup: CDR1 SNHLY, CDR2 FYNNEI. The CDR3 is 16 amino acids. The CDR3 nucleotides read TGTGCCAGCAGTGAACTTCAGGAGCCCATGAACACTGAAGCTTTCTTT. Its translation: CASSELQEPMNTEAFF.

The chain recombines TRBV5-1 with TRBJ1-1, with D possibly TRBD1 on 6 matching bases. This CDR3 region has 15 residues. Germline V gene data show CDR1 as SGHRS and CDR2 as YFSETQ. V was cut by 6 bases and J by 4 bases, with 19 bases left in between. CDR3 nucleotide sequence: TGCGCCAGCATCTCCTTACAGGGTGATGTCACTGAAGCTTTCTTT. Translated, it gives CASISLQGDVTEAFF.

In regard to this clone: A read error may explain this, as a much larger clone is one base away. Other nucleotide sequences in the sample specify the same CDR3. This chain connects TRBV29-1 to TRBJ2-6; D not resolved. Per germline, CDR1 SQVTM and CDR2 ANQGSEA. The length of the CDR3 is 13 residues. The CDR3 DNA reads as TGCAGCGTTGTGGCCTCTGGTGCCAACGTCCTGACTTTC. Amino acid sequence: CSVVASGANVLTF.